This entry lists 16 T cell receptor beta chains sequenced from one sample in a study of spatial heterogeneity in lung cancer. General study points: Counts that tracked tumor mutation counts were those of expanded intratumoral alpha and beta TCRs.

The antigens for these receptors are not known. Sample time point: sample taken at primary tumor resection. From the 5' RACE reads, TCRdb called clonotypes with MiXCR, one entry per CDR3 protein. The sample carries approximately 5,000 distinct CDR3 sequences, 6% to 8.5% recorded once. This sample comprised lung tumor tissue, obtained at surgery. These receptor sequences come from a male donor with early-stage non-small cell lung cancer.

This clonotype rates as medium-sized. The CDR3 reads CASSPSSVQTDTQYF. The CDR3, as DNA: TGTGCCAGCAGCCCTTCTAGCGTACAAACAGATACGCAGTATTTT. The chain uses TRBV9 and TRBJ2-3, with D possibly matching TRBD2 (6 bases). This CDR3 is built from 15 residues. Looked up from germline, CDR1 is SGDLS and CDR2 is YYNGEE. The V end was cut by 4 bases, the J end by 3 bases, with 15 bases between.

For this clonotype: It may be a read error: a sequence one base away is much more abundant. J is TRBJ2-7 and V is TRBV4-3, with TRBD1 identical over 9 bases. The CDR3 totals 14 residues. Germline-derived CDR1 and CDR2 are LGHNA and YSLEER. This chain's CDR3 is CPSSPGQGRYEQYF. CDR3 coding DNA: TGCCCCAGCAGCCCGGGACAGGGTCGTTACGAGCAGTACTTC.

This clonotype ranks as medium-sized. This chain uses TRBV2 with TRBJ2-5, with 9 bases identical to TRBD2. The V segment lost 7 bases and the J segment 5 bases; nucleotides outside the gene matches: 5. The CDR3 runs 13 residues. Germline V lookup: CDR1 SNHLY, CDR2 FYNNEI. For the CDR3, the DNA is TGTGCCAGCAAGCGGGGGGCCGGGGAGACCCAGTACTTC. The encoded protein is CASKRGAGETQYF.

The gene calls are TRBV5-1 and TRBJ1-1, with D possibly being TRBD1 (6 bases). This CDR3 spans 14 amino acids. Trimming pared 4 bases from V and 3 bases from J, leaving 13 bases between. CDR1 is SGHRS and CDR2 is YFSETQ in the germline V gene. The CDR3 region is CASSATGRDTEAFF. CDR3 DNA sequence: TGCGCCAGCAGCGCTACAGGGCGAGACACTGAAGCTTTCTTT.

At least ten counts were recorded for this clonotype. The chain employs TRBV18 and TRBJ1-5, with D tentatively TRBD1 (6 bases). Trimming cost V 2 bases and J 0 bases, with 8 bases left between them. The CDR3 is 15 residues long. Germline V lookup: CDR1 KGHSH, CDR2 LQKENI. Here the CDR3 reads CASSPRGDSNQPQHF. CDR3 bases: TGTGCCAGCTCACCAAGGGGGGATAGCAATCAGCCCCAGCATTTT.

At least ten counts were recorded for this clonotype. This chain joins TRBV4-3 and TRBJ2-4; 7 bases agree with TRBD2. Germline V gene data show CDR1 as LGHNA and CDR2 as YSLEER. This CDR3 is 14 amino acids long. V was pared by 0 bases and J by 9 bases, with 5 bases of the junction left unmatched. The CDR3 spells CASSQDRLASIQYF. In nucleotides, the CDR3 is TGCGCCAGCAGCCAAGATCGACTAGCTAGCATTCAGTACTTC.

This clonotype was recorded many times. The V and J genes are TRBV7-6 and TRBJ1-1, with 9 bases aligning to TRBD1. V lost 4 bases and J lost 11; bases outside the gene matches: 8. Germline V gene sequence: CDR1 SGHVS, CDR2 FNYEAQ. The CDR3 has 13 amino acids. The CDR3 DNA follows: TGTGCCAGCAGCTCGGGACAGGGCGGCGAGGCTTTCTTT. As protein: CASSSGQGGEAFF.

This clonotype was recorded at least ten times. CDR3 residues: CASSRRGYSNQPQHF. The CDR3 bases are TGTGCCAGCAGCCGCAGGGGGTACAGCAATCAGCCCCAGCATTTT. J is TRBJ1-5 and V is TRBV6-5, with TRBD1 matching 7 bases. This CDR3 spans 15 amino acids. Germline values: CDR1 MNHEY, CDR2 SVGAGI. Unmatched junction bases numbered 6, after V lost 6 bases and J lost 1 base.

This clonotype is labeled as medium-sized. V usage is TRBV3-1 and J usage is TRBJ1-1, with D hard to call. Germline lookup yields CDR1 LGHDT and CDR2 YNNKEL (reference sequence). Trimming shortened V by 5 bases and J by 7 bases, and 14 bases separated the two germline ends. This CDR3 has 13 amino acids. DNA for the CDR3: TGTGCCAGCAGCTTTGGGATGGTGGGTGAAGCTTTCTTT. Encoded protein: CASSFGMVGEAFF.

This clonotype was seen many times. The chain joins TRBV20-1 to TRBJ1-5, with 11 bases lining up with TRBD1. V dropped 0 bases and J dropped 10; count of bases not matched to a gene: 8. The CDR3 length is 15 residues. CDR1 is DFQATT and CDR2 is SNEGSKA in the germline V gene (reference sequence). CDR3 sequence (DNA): TGCAGTGCTAGAGACGGGACAGGGGGACTGAGACCCCAGCATTTT. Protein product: CSARDGTGGLRPQHF.

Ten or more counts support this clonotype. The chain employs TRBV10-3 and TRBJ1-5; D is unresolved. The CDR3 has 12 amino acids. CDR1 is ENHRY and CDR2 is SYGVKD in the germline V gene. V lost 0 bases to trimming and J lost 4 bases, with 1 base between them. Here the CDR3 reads CAISESNQPQHF. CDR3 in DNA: TGTGCCATCAGTGAGTCGAATCAGCCCCAGCATTTT.

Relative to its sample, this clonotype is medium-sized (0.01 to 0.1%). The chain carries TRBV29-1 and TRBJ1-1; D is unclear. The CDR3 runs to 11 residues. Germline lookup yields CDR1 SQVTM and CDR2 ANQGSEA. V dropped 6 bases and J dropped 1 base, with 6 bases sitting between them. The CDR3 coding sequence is TGCAGCGTCCGCCAGAACACTGAAGCTTTCTTT. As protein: CSVRQNTEAFF.

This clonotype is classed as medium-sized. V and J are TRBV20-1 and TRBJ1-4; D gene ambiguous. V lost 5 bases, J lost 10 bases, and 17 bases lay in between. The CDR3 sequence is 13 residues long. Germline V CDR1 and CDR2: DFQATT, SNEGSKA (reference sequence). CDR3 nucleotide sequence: TGCAGTGCTGTGGTACATAAGAGCGGAAAACTGTTTTTT. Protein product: CSAVVHKSGKLFF.

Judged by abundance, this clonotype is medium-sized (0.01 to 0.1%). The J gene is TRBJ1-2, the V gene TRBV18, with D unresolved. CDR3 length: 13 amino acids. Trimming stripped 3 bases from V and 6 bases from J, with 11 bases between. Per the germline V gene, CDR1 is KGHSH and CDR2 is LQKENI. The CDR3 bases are TGTGCCAGCTCACCGTTGAGCCCGGATGGCTACACCTTC. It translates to CASSPLSPDGYTF.

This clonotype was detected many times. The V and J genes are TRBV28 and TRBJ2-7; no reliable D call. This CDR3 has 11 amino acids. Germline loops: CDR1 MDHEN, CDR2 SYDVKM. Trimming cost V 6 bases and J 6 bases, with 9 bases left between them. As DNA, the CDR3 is TGTGCCAGCAGCACACAAGCCGAGCAGTACTTC. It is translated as CASSTQAEQYF.

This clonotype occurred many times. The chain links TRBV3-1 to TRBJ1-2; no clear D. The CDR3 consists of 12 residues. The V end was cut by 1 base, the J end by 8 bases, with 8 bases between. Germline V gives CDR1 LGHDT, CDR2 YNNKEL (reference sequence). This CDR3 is CASSQGEFGYTF. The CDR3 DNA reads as TGTGCCAGCAGCCAAGGGGAGTTCGGCTACACCTTC.